Listed below are T cell receptor beta chains from one sample, sequenced in a study of T cells in Graves' hyperthyroidism and ophthalmopathy. TCRdb redid the calling of the multiplex PCR reads with MiXCR, one entry per CDR3 protein. The sample has approximately 520,000 distinct CDR3 sequences, roughly 25% seen once; the top ten hold around 11%. The sequencing input was blood. These receptors were taken from a woman aged 25-40 years with Graves' ophthalmopathy. CDR3s include the opening cysteine and the closing phenylalanine or tryptophan. D genes are given only for firm matches. Expanded clones get a size class; other rows say once, few or many, or leave the size out.

d_gene: .
v_gene: TRBV11-2
j_gene: TRBJ2-1
abundance: few
CDR3nt: TGTGCCAGCAGCTTAGACCCTACCTTCTACAGCTCCTACAATGAGCAGTTCTTC
CDR3aa: CASSLDPTFYSSYNEQFF

d_gene: .
v_gene: TRBV7-2
j_gene: TRBJ2-7
abundance: many
CDR3nt: TGTGCCAGCAGCGAAACCGGGACGGGCTACGAGCAGTACTTC
CDR3aa: CASSETGTGYEQYF

d_gene: .
v_gene: TRBV6-2/TRBV6-3
j_gene: TRBJ1-5
abundance: .
CDR3nt: TGTGCCAGCAGGGGGGCAGGGGGCAATCAGCCCCAGCATTTT
CDR3aa: CASRGAGGNQPQHF

d_gene: .
v_gene: TRBV6-1
j_gene: TRBJ2-5
abundance: .
CDR3nt: TGTGCCAGCAGTGTGACCCTAAGGGAGACCCAGTACTTC
CDR3aa: CASSVTLRETQYF

d_gene: .
v_gene: TRBV24-1
j_gene: TRBJ2-2
abundance: .
CDR3nt: TGTGCCACCAGTGAAAATCAGGGAACCGGGGAGCTGTTTTTT
CDR3aa: CATSENQGTGELFF

d_gene: .
v_gene: TRBV6-2/TRBV6-3
j_gene: TRBJ1-2
abundance: .
CDR3nt: TGTGCCAGCACCCTACCGGGACTGCTTGTCGATGGCTACACCTTC
CDR3aa: CASTLPGLLVDGYTF

d_gene: TRBD2
v_gene: TRBV12-3/TRBV12-4
j_gene: TRBJ2-7
abundance: few
CDR3nt: TGTGCCAGCGCGCAGCGGGGGACTTACGAGCAGTACTTC
CDR3aa: CASAQRGTYEQYF

d_gene: TRBD2
v_gene: TRBV4-2
j_gene: TRBJ2-5
abundance: few
CDR3nt: TGTGCCAGCAGCCTTATAAGCGGGGGGGCACAAGAGACCCAGTACTTC
CDR3aa: CASSLISGGAQETQYF

d_gene: .
v_gene: TRBV4-1
j_gene: TRBJ2-7
abundance: .
CDR3nt: TGCGCCAGCAGCCATGCAACAGGTTTCTACGAGCAGTACTTC
CDR3aa: CASSHATGFYEQYF

d_gene: .
v_gene: TRBV7-2
j_gene: TRBJ1-1
abundance: many
CDR3nt: TGTGCCAGCAGCTCCCGGGCAGAACTCACTGAAGCTTTCTTT
CDR3aa: CASSSRAELTEAFF

d_gene: TRBD1
v_gene: TRBV5-1
j_gene: TRBJ2-2
abundance: many
CDR3nt: TGCGCCAGCAGGTCATCGGGACAGGCGAACACCGGGGAGCTGTTTTTT
CDR3aa: CASRSSGQANTGELFF

d_gene: .
v_gene: TRBV20-1
j_gene: TRBJ2-4
abundance: .
CDR3nt: TGCAGTGCTAGAGGGGACGCCAAAAACATTCAGTACTTC
CDR3aa: CSARGDAKNIQYF

d_gene: .
v_gene: TRBV2
j_gene: TRBJ1-6
abundance: .
CDR3nt: TGTGCCAGCACCGAGGAATACTATAATTCACCCCTCCACTTT
CDR3aa: CASTEEYYNSPLHF

d_gene: .
v_gene: TRBV5-1
j_gene: TRBJ2-2
abundance: many
CDR3nt: TGCGCCAGCAGCGGGGGGTCGAACACCGGGGAGCTGTTTTTT
CDR3aa: CASSGGSNTGELFF

d_gene: .
v_gene: TRBV19
j_gene: TRBJ1-1
abundance: many
CDR3nt: TGTGCCAGTAGTCCCGGGAGAGGCGGCTTAAACACTGAAGCTTTCTTT
CDR3aa: CASSPGRGGLNTEAFF

d_gene: .
v_gene: TRBV12-3/TRBV12-4
j_gene: TRBJ1-6
abundance: .
CDR3nt: TGTGCCAGCAGTGAAGCTAGGAGACCCCTCCACTTT
CDR3aa: CASSEARRPLHF

d_gene: TRBD1
v_gene: TRBV20-1
j_gene: TRBJ1-1
abundance: many
CDR3nt: TGCAGTGCCTCCCGCTATGGGACAGGGAACACTGAAGCTTTCTTT
CDR3aa: CSASRYGTGNTEAFF

d_gene: .
v_gene: TRBV28
j_gene: TRBJ1-2
abundance: many
CDR3nt: TGTGCCAGCAGTTTATCGGTTTTCTATGGCTACACCTTC
CDR3aa: CASSLSVFYGYTF

d_gene: .
v_gene: TRBV12-3/TRBV12-4
j_gene: TRBJ1-1
abundance: many
CDR3nt: TGTGCCAGCAGTTTTATGAACACTGAAGCTTTCTTT
CDR3aa: CASSFMNTEAFF

d_gene: TRBD1
v_gene: TRBV6-5
j_gene: TRBJ2-7
abundance: many
CDR3nt: TGTGCCAGCAGTCCCGGACAGGGGGCTTCCTACGAGCAGTACTTC
CDR3aa: CASSPGQGASYEQYF

d_gene: .
v_gene: TRBV28
j_gene: TRBJ2-5
abundance: many
CDR3nt: TGTGCCAGCAGTTCATCCCCCGGGGGTGGACAAGAGACCCAGTACTTC
CDR3aa: CASSSSPGGGQETQYF

d_gene: .
v_gene: TRBV6-2/TRBV6-3
j_gene: TRBJ1-2
abundance: .
CDR3nt: TGTGCCAGCAGTTACCATGGCCGCAATAACTATGGCTACACCTTC
CDR3aa: CASSYHGRNNYGYTF

d_gene: TRBD1
v_gene: TRBV20-1
j_gene: TRBJ1-5
abundance: many
CDR3nt: TGCAGTGCTACCGGGACAGGGGCCAATCAGCCCCAGCATTTT
CDR3aa: CSATGTGANQPQHF

d_gene: .
v_gene: TRBV28
j_gene: TRBJ1-5
abundance: once
CDR3nt: TGTGCCAGCAGTTTAGAGAACGATCAGCCCCAGCATTTT
CDR3aa: CASSLENDQPQHF

d_gene: TRBD1
v_gene: TRBV12-3/TRBV12-4
j_gene: TRBJ2-5
abundance: many
CDR3nt: TGTGCCAGCAGTCCGGGGACAGGGGGCAGAGAGACCCAGTACTTC
CDR3aa: CASSPGTGGRETQYF

d_gene: TRBD1
v_gene: TRBV10-3
j_gene: TRBJ1-6
abundance: .
CDR3nt: TGTGCCACAGGACAGGGGTCTAATTCACCCCTCCACTTT
CDR3aa: CATGQGSNSPLHF